The T cell receptor (beta chain) under discussion was sequenced for a study of technical replicates of blood from several donors. This clone was counted a single time. This CDR3 spans 13 amino acids. Trimming shortened V by 1 base and J by 2 bases, and 6 bases separated the two germline ends. Germline V lookup: CDR1 SGHVS, CDR2 FNYEAQ. Clones were sequenced by immunoSEQ multiplex PCR, and TCRdb holds only the in-frame ones, with some missing. The table has 60,000 to 80,000 clones, 85% to 95% seen once. V is TRBV7-6 and J is TRBJ2-7; no clear D gene. This clonotype originated in a human donor in good health. Source material: T cells isolated from PBMCs. CDR3 amino acids: CASSLGVTYEQYF. The DNA for the CDR3 is TGTGCCAGCAGCTTAGGTGTCACCTACGAGCAGTACTTC.